This is a list of T cell receptor beta chains from one sample in a study of T cell responses to AZD1222 COVID-19 vaccine. Data came from immunoSEQ multiplex PCR; TCRdb stores just in-frame clones and leaves some out. The data contain over 70,000 clones, approximately 89% of them singletons. Specimen: peripheral blood, collected 28 days after the second AZD1222 dose. These receptors all stem from an adult who received the AZD1222 COVID-19 vaccine. The CDR3 runs from the conserved cysteine through the conserved F or W. The D gene is left open where the match is weak. Clone size is given for some rows only: seen once, a few or many times, or a class if the clone is expanded.

clone_size d_call j_call v_call cdr3_aa cdr3_nt
once NA TRBJ1-4 TRBV7-8 CASSLGGREKLFF TGTGCCAGCAGCTTGGGGGGCCGGGAAAAACTGTTTTTT
once NA TRBJ1-1 TRBV6-5 CASTSGTQSGAFF TGTGCCAGCACCTCCGGGACGCAGAGCGGAGCTTTCTTT
NA TRBD2 TRBJ2-1 TRBV9 CASSTSGGAYNEQFF TGTGCCAGCAGCACCAGCGGGGGGGCGTACAATGAGCAGTTCTTC
NA TRBD1 TRBJ1-3 TRBV18 CASSRDRSSGNTIYF TGTGCCAGCTCCCGGGACAGAAGCTCTGGAAACACCATATATTTT
NA NA TRBJ2-5 TRBV25-1 CASSETPEETQYF TGTGCCAGCAGTGAAACCCCCGAAGAGACCCAGTACTTC
NA TRBD2 TRBJ2-1 TRBV7-8 CASSLLTSGDSYNEQFF TGTGCCAGCAGCTTACTGACTAGCGGGGACTCCTACAATGAGCAGTTCTTC
NA NA TRBJ2-2 TRBV7-2 CASSLVSAPPYAGELFF TGTGCCAGCAGCTTAGTTAGCGCTCCCCCCTACGCCGGGGAGCTGTTTTTT
NA NA TRBJ1-4 TRBV12-3/TRBV12-4 CASSIMGEKLFF TGTGCCAGCAGTATTATGGGTGAAAAACTGTTTTTT
NA TRBD2 TRBJ2-7 TRBV6-2/TRBV6-3 CASSRGGMLSYEQYF TGTGCCAGCAGCCGCGGGGGGATGCTCTCCTACGAGCAGTACTTC
NA TRBD1 TRBJ2-7 TRBV11-2 CASSLDSGQGAYEQYF TGTGCCAGCAGCTTAGACTCGGGACAGGGGGCCTACGAGCAGTACTTC
NA NA TRBJ1-1 TRBV27 CASSLLPGLNTEAFF TGTGCCAGCAGTTTATTGCCGGGTCTTAACACTGAAGCTTTCTTT
NA TRBD1 TRBJ1-4 TRBV10-3 CAISEMGQGDEKLFF TGTGCCATCAGTGAGATGGGACAGGGGGATGAAAAACTGTTTTTT
NA NA TRBJ2-3 TRBV12-3/TRBV12-4 CASRPGTSYEYF TGTGCCAGCAGGCCCGGGACGTCATATGAGTATTTT
NA TRBD1 TRBJ1-5 TRBV18 CASSPQGASNQPQHF TGTGCCAGCTCACCGCAGGGGGCGAGCAATCAGCCCCAGCATTTT
NA TRBD1 TRBJ2-5 TRBV12-3/TRBV12-4 CASSDRAQETQYF TGTGCCAGCTCGGACAGGGCGCAAGAGACCCAGTACTTC
NA TRBD1 TRBJ1-6 TRBV19 CASSPGTDNSPLHF TGTGCCAGTAGTCCCGGGACAGATAATTCACCCCTCCACTTT
NA NA TRBJ2-7 TRBV7-9 CASSFSRSSYEQYF TGTGCCAGCAGCTTTTCCCGGTCATCCTACGAGCAGTACTTC
once TRBD1 TRBJ2-7 TRBV19 CASSPGTGGGYEQYF TGTGCCAGTTCTCCCGGGACAGGGGGCGGGTACGAGCAGTACTTC
NA NA TRBJ1-1 TRBV4-3 CASSQEGSGVGDTEAFF TGCGCCAGCAGCCAAGAGGGATCAGGGGTCGGGGACACTGAAGCTTTCTTT
NA TRBD2 TRBJ2-4 TRBV7-2 CASSLAGGTGNIQYF TGTGCCAGCAGCTTAGCCGGGGGGACCGGGAACATTCAGTACTTC
NA TRBD2 TRBJ2-2 TRBV7-8 CASSLRGANTGELFF TGTGCCAGCAGCTTACGGGGGGCGAACACCGGGGAGCTGTTTTTT
NA NA TRBJ1-6 TRBV5-1 CASSLSGTASPLHF TGCGCCAGCAGCTTGTCGGGGACCGCTTCACCCCTCCACTTT
NA NA TRBJ1-4 TRBV6-5 CASSSPTRTSKKLFF TGTGCCAGCAGTTCACCGACCCGTACCTCGAAAAAACTGTTTTTT
NA TRBD1 TRBJ1-2 TRBV4-3 CASSQGLGDRGRDGYTF TGCGCCAGCAGCCAAGGGCTAGGGGACAGGGGGCGCGATGGCTACACCTTC
NA NA TRBJ1-6 TRBV7-9 CASSLSGGDYNSPLHF TGTGCCAGCAGCTTATCCGGGGGTGACTATAATTCACCCCTCCACTTT
NA NA TRBJ1-5 TRBV10-3 CAISADRNYQPQHF TGTGCCATCAGCGCGGACAGAAATTATCAGCCCCAGCATTTT
NA TRBD1 TRBJ1-5 TRBV6-2/TRBV6-3 CASSYRGQRDQPQHF TGTGCCAGCAGTTACCGGGGACAGAGAGATCAGCCCCAGCATTTT
NA NA TRBJ1-6 TRBV3-1/TRBV3-2 CASSPALSSYNSPLHF TGTGCCAGCAGCCCAGCGTTGAGCTCCTATAATTCACCCCTCCACTTT
NA NA TRBJ1-1 TRBV6-5 CASSYSAGNTEAFF TGTGCCAGCAGTTACTCGGCGGGAAACACTGAAGCTTTCTTT
few TRBD1 TRBJ1-2 TRBV4-1 CASSQGGTGPSGGYGYTF TGCGCCAGCAGCCAAGGGGGGACAGGGCCCTCTGGGGGCTATGGCTACACCTTC
once TRBD2 TRBJ2-5 TRBV6-1 CASSEGLAGPQETQYF TGTGCCAGCAGTGAAGGCCTAGCGGGACCCCAAGAGACCCAGTACTTC
few TRBD1 TRBJ1-5 TRBV19 CASLSQGAASNQPQHF TGTGCCAGTCTCTCACAGGGGGCGGCTAGCAATCAGCCCCAGCATTTT
NA TRBD2 TRBJ2-1 TRBV5-1 CASRTTGTSGNEQFF TGCGCCAGCAGGACAACCGGGACTAGCGGCAATGAGCAGTTCTTC
once NA TRBJ2-1 TRBV4-3 CASSLGRAAYNEQFF TGCGCCAGCAGCCTTGGACGGGCGGCCTACAATGAGCAGTTCTTC
NA TRBD1 TRBJ1-6 TRBV11-2 CASSFGTGGSPLHF TGTGCCAGCAGCTTCGGGACAGGGGGTTCACCCCTCCACTTT